This TCR beta chain was captured in a study of spatial heterogeneity in lung cancer. In the study overall: Donation came from roughly 72 patients with untreated early-stage non-small cell lung cancer. Available follow-up PBMC samples, collected a median of about 24 months post-resection, were sequenced. Study results and limitations: Follow-up blood showed ubiquitous expanded tumor TCRs less than blood at resection did.

Time point described: blood at routine non-recurrence follow-up after resection. The sequenced material consisted of unsorted whole RNA from tumor, nontumor lung or frozen PBMC. On this clonotype: Antigen: not known.

Each molecule of TCR cDNA was tagged with one unique molecular identifier. TCRdb analysed the 5' RACE reads with MiXCR anew, one entry per CDR3 protein. This table has around 120,000 distinct CDR3 sequences, 12% appearing once. The sequence derives from a male donor with early-stage non-small cell lung cancer. The starting material was PBMCs, obtained at follow-up.

The CDR3 DNA is TGTGCCAGCAGCCCGCTCCGGGGCAATCAGCCCCAGCATTTT. Translated, it gives CASSPLRGNQPQHF. The chain carries TRBV7-2 and TRBJ1-5; D gene uncertain. Germline V gene lookup returns CDR1 SGHTA and CDR2 FQGNSA. Trimming pared 5 bases from V and 2 bases from J, leaving 10 bases between. The CDR3 spans 14 residues.